These 17 T cell receptor beta chains originate from one sample sequenced in a study of blood T cells in healthy people across ages. PCR was performed a second time for roughly 7 to 12 cycles using a sample-barcoded 5' primer and a J-beta primer mix. TCRdb reprocessed the 5' RACE reads with MiXCR, giving one entry per CDR3 protein. This sample has 850,000 or so distinct CDR3 sequences, with about 28% found just once. The sequenced sample was blood. The receptors were gathered from an elderly woman in good health.

This chain uses TRBV7-2 with TRBJ2-1; TRBD2 agrees at 10 bases. CDR1 is SGHTA, CDR2 FQGNSA, per germline. J lost 7 bases, V lost 5 bases, and 17 bases had no gene match. CDR3 size: 18 residues. This chain's CDR3 is CASSLGRAGGGRRNEQFF. The CDR3 nucleotides read TGTGCCAGCAGCCTGGGACGAGCGGGAGGGGGTCGGAGGAATGAGCAGTTCTTC.

This clonotype was recorded at least ten times. The genes are TRBV20-1 and TRBJ2-4; unclear D gene. Germline CDR1 and CDR2: DFQATT and SNEGSKA (reference sequence). The CDR3 covers 15 residues. Trimming left V 0 bases short and J 0 bases short, with 9 bases between. The CDR3 nucleotides are TGCAGTGCTAGAGATCCGAAGGTAGCCAAAAACATTCAGTACTTC. It encodes CSARDPKVAKNIQYF.

This clonotype was observed at least ten times. The V gene is TRBV29-1, the J gene TRBJ2-7; TRBD1 matches at 7 bases. The CDR3 is 12 residues long. Germline trimming cut 6 bases from V and 0 bases from J; bases unmatched to any gene: 2. In germline, CDR1 is SQVTM, CDR2 ANQGSEA. CDR3 protein: CSVGDSSYEQYF. The CDR3 bases are TGCAGCGTAGGGGACAGCTCCTACGAGCAGTACTTC.

This clonotype was detected a few times. V usage is TRBV6-5 and J usage is TRBJ1-1, with 7 positions matching TRBD1. Germline loops: CDR1 MNHEY, CDR2 SVGAGI. V was pared by 5 bases and J by 1 base, with 7 bases of the junction left unmatched. This CDR3 is 15 amino acids long. CDR3 region: CASSRAGTANTEAFF. CDR3 bases: TGTGCCAGCAGTCGTGCCGGGACAGCGAACACTGAAGCTTTCTTT.

At least ten counts were recorded for this clonotype. The chain uses TRBV6-5 and TRBJ2-3, with 7 bases fitting TRBD2. This CDR3 comprises 15 residues. Per the germline V gene, CDR1 is MNHEY and CDR2 is SVGAGI. Losses at the gene ends were 1 base for V and 2 bases for J; bases not matched to a gene: 3. CDR3 nucleotides: TGTGCCAGCAGTTACTGGGGGGGGAACACAGATACGCAGTATTTT. Translating it yields CASSYWGGNTDTQYF.

This clonotype has at least ten counts. V is TRBV3-1 and J is TRBJ2-1, with TRBD2 matching over 8 bases. With 4 bases clipped from V and 8 bases from J, the junction kept 10 bases outside the gene matches. This CDR3 region has 15 residues. CDR1 and CDR2 from the germline V gene are LGHDT and YNNKEL (reference sequence). The CDR3 DNA follows: TGTGCCAGCAGCCCCGGGGGGGTATCCGGAGATGAGCAGTTCTTC. As protein: CASSPGGVSGDEQFF.

V usage is TRBV18 and J usage is TRBJ1-1; 7 bases are a match to TRBD1. There are 12 residues in the CDR3. The germline CDR1 and CDR2 sequences are KGHSH and LQKENI. With V trimmed by 7 bases and J by 4 bases, 3 bases remained unmatched. In nucleotides, the CDR3 is TGTGCCAGCTTCTCAGGGGGCACTGAAGCTTTCTTT. It specifies CASFSGGTEAFF.

This chain connects TRBV20-1 to TRBJ1-4, with 10 nucleotides matching TRBD1. The CDR3 runs 16 residues. With 0 bases clipped from V and 8 bases from J, the junction kept 9 bases outside the gene matches. CDR1 is DFQATT, CDR2 SNEGSKA, per germline (reference sequence). The CDR3 bases are TGCAGTGCTAGAGACTTCTTAGGACAGGGGGGGGAAAAACTGTTTTTT. This codes for CSARDFLGQGGEKLFF.

J is TRBJ2-5 and V is TRBV7-8, with TRBD2 as a possible D gene (5 bases). CDR3 length: 15 amino acids. Trimming pared 4 bases from V and 5 bases from J, leaving 17 bases between. The germline CDR1 and CDR2 sequences are SGHVS and FQNEAQ. The chain's CDR3 is CASSSQTGIRETQYF. CDR3 coding DNA: TGTGCCAGCAGCTCACAGACGGGGATACGGGAGACCCAGTACTTC.

This clonotype has a handful of counts. The chain carries TRBV20-1 and TRBJ1-1; unclear D gene. The CDR3 contains 12 residues. The V and J ends lost 3 bases and 4 bases respectively, with 9 bases between them. The V gene's germline CDR1 is DFQATT and CDR2 SNEGSKA (reference sequence). The CDR3: CSASNRRTEAFF. The CDR3 DNA reads as TGCAGTGCTAGTAATCGGCGCACTGAAGCTTTCTTT.

This clonotype was counted only a few times. The rearrangement joins TRBV10-3 to TRBJ2-1, with D perhaps matching TRBD1 (5 bases). The CDR3 runs to 14 residues. With 4 bases removed from V and 10 bases from J, the gap between germline ends came to 17 bases. Germline V gene lookup returns CDR1 ENHRY and CDR2 SYGVKD. CDR3 region: CAISGLGQNYEQFF. The CDR3 DNA reads as TGTGCCATCAGTGGACTTGGACAAAACTACGAGCAGTTCTTC.

The gene calls are TRBV10-3 and TRBJ2-2; perhaps D is TRBD1 or TRBD2 (5 bases each). CDR3 length: 16 amino acids. V was pared by 5 bases and J by 0 bases, with 13 bases between. Germline CDR1 is ENHRY and CDR2 is SYGVKD. The CDR3 region is CAISPGAPPNTGELFF. The DNA of the CDR3 is TGTGCCATCAGTCCCGGGGCCCCTCCGAACACCGGGGAGCTGTTTTTT.

This clonotype was counted ten times or more. The rearrangement joins TRBV6-2 or TRBV6-3 to TRBJ2-7; 8 positions agree with TRBD1. The trim removed 7 bases at V and 0 bases at J, leaving 8 bases unmatched. The CDR3 runs 15 residues. Germline V gives CDR1 MNHEY, CDR2 SVGEGT. This chain's CDR3 is CASMGDRGNSYEQYF. CDR3 nucleotide sequence: TGTGCCAGCATGGGTGACAGGGGTAACTCCTACGAGCAGTACTTC.

A remark on this clonotype: Its ends do not fully match the called genes, so a read error is possible. This chain joins TRBV10-2 and TRBJ2-7; D unclear. The CDR3 length is 14 residues. Germline-derived CDR1 and CDR2 are WSHSY and SAAADI. In nucleotides, the CDR3 is TGCGCCAGCAGTGAAAACGCCTGTGTCTACGAGCACTACTTC. The encoded protein is CASSENACVYEHYF.

V gene TRBV6-2 or TRBV6-3 combines with J gene TRBJ2-3; D gene ambiguous. The length of the CDR3 is 12 residues. Germline values: CDR1 MNHEY, CDR2 SVGEGT. V lost 7 bases, J lost 8 bases, and 13 bases lay in between. The CDR3 sequence is CASTTAGGTQYF. The CDR3 DNA sequence: TGTGCCAGCACCACGGCAGGCGGTACGCAGTATTTT.

This clonotype turned up a few times. This chain uses TRBV5-6 with TRBJ2-4, with a weak D call TRBD2 (6 bases). V lost 4 bases to trimming and J lost 8 bases, with 28 bases between them. Germline V gene data show CDR1 as SGHDT and CDR2 as YYEEEE. CDR3 size: 18 residues. This CDR3 is CASSQVQMGGVAPDIQYF. The CDR3 region has the DNA TGTGCCAGCAGCCAGGTCCAGATGGGCGGGGTAGCCCCGGACATTCAGTACTTC.

This chain joins TRBV12-3 or TRBV12-4 and TRBJ2-1, with D unresolved. The germline V and J ends were trimmed by 7 bases and 8 bases, with 9 bases remaining between them. The CDR3 has 11 residues. The CDR3 region has the DNA TGTGCCAGCACCTTCGGACATGAGCAGTTCTTC. Its protein product is CASTFGHEQFF.